This entry lists 6 T cell receptor beta chains sequenced from one sample in a study of CD8 T cells in ankylosing spondylitis. Study findings and constraints: About 8 highly homologous variants made up a TCR beta motif, and this motif appeared characteristic of ankylosing spondylitis blood.

TCRdb re-analysed the 5' RACE reads in MiXCR, keeping a single row per CDR3 protein. The table has over 400,000 distinct CDR3 sequences, roughly 25% seen once. Antigen specificity for these receptors is unknown. Sequencing was performed on blood, either unsorted or a sorted T cell fraction (not recorded which). The receptor set was obtained from a male donor with ankylosing spondylitis.

The V gene is TRBV7-2, the J gene TRBJ1-5; maybe TRBD1 (5 bases). The CDR3 totals 14 residues. Germline V gene data show CDR1 as SGHTA and CDR2 as FQGNSA. Between the trimmed V and J ends, which lost 1 base and 9 bases, there was a span of 13 bases. CDR3 residues: CASSLGRGQGPQHF. In nucleotides, the CDR3 is TGTGCCAGCAGCTTAGGGAGGGGCCAAGGGCCCCAGCATTTT.

V usage is TRBV10-2 and J usage is TRBJ1-5; 8 bases align to TRBD1. The CDR3 consists of 15 residues. The J segment lost 4 bases and the V segment lost 6 bases, leaving 8 bases of the junction unmatched. CDR1 and CDR2 from the germline V gene are WSHSY and SAAADI. The CDR3, as DNA: TGCGCCAGCAGCGCGGACAGGGAAGGAAATCAGCCCCAGCATTTT. Translating it yields CASSADREGNQPQHF.

This chain connects TRBV5-4 to TRBJ1-6, with unresolved D. Germline-derived CDR1 and CDR2 are SGHNT and YYREEE (reference sequence). Trimming cost V 4 bases and J 12 bases, with 11 bases left between them. The CDR3 is 12 amino acids. This CDR3 reads CASSPPGEPLHF. DNA of the CDR3: TGTGCCAGCAGCCCGCCGGGAGAACCCCTCCACTTT. Drawing the rest from reference TRBV5-4 and TRBJ1-6, the complete variable domain is ETGVTQSPTHLIKTRGQQVTLRCSSQSGHNTVSWYQQALGQGPQFIFQYYREEENGRGNFPPRFSGLQFPNYSSELNVNALELDDSALYLCASSPPGEPLHFGNGTRLTVT.

The J gene is TRBJ2-1, the V gene TRBV24-1; the D is unclear. This CDR3 region has 11 residues. The germline gives CDR1 KGHDR, CDR2 SFDVKD. V shed 5 bases and J shed 8 bases, with 6 bases lying between them. DNA of the CDR3: TGTGCCACCAGTGCCGGGTATGAGCAGTTCTTC. Amino acid sequence: CATSAGYEQFF.

This sequence joins TRBV20-1 and TRBJ1-1, with D unresolved. The germline V gene encodes CDR1 DFQATT and CDR2 SNEGSKA (reference sequence). V was trimmed by 6 bases and J by 5 bases, leaving 13 bases between them. The CDR3 runs 12 residues. In DNA form, the CDR3 reads TGCAGTGCGAGCCGTTGGAAGACTGAAGCTTTCTTT. This encodes CSASRWKTEAFF.

In this sample, this clonotype turned up a few times. The chain carries TRBV5-1 and TRBJ1-1; weak D call: TRBD1 (5 bases). The CDR3 covers 12 residues. V was shortened by 0 bases and J by 11 bases, with 11 bases between the two germline ends. Germline values: CDR1 SGHRS, CDR2 YFSETQ. The CDR3 sequence is CASSLGGDHAFF. The CDR3, as DNA: TGCGCCAGCAGCTTGGGGGGGGACCACGCTTTCTTT.